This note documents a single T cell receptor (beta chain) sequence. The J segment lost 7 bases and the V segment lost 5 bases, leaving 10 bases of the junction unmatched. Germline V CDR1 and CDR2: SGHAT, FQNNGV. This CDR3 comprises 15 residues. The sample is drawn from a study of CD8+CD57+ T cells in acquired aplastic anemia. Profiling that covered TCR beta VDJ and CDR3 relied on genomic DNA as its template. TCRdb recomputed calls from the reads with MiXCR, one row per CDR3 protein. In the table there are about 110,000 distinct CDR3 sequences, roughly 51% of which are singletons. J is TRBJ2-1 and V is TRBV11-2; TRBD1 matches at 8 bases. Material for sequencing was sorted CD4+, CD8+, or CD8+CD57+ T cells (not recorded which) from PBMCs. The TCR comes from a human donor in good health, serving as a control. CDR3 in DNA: TGTGCCAGCAGCCTATGGACAGGGAGTGGAAATGAGCAGTTCTTC. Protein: CASSLWTGSGNEQFF.